This T cell receptor (beta chain) came from a study of low-dose radiotherapy and immunotherapy resistance in tumors. Time point: after trial treatment. The sample's treatment: LDRT plus nivolumab, ipilimumab, low-dose cyclophosphamide and aspirin (RACIN trial). Every donor's regimen consisted of nivolumab, ipilimumab, aspirin, low-dose cyclophosphamide and low-dose radiotherapy. Patients who could take part had advanced solid tumors with no tumor-infiltrating lymphocytes. The CDR3 totals 14 residues. Germline assignment: CDR1 SGHTA and CDR2 FQGNSA. V lost 1 base to trimming and J lost 0 bases, with 6 bases between them. Both TCRalpha and TCRbeta chains were reverse transcribed with V-gene-specific primers. A constant-region primer paired with the V-primer adapter amplified TCRs over about 19 PCR cycles. Amplification of isolated mRNA was accomplished via in vitro transcription. Each CDR3 protein gets one entry after TCRdb re-called the reads with MiXCR. The sample contains around 60,000 distinct CDR3 sequences, 23% of which appear only once.

The V call is TRBV7-2, the J call TRBJ2-5; D not resolved. This receptor was identified in a male donor with prostate cancer. The material sequenced was PBMCs, taken after low-dose radiotherapy plus immunotherapy. CDR3 loop: CASSLGLYQETQYF. In DNA form, the CDR3 reads TGTGCCAGCAGCTTAGGTCTGTACCAAGAGACCCAGTACTTC.